This TCR beta chain was obtained from a study of T-cell memory formation after mild COVID-19 (dated by TCRdb to the early 2020s). As for the study more broadly: TCR sequence clusters from the two donors were largely donor specific. In a couple of donors, T-cell clones that expanded and contracted after mild COVID-19 were tracked by sequencing TCRalpha and TCRbeta repertoires over time. The cohort comprised two young, previously healthy adult volunteers, one female and one male. Beyond this particular receptor, the publication reports: Some responding clones were detected in pre-infection memory, suggesting pre-existing cross-reactive memory T cells joined the SARS-CoV-2 response. Only a couple of mild cases were covered by the study, and larger cohorts that include severe cases with pre-infection samples were considered necessary. Contracting CD4+ clones turned up mainly in the CM and EM memory subsets, whereas EMRA was where CD8+ clones were enriched. Balanced CD4/CD8 phenotypes were observed for clones contracting from day 15 to 85, whereas a bias towards CD4+ was observed for a second wave of clones expanding from day 15 to 37. SARS-CoV-2 specificity of the second-wave clones peaking on day 37 was not confirmed.

Ficoll-Paque density gradient centrifugation was used to isolate PBMCs. The run used an Illumina NovaSeq 6000. TCRalpha and TCRbeta cDNA libraries were constructed by 5'RACE with constant-segment primers, with sample barcodes and unique molecular identifiers being introduced. RNA was extracted from every sample with Trizol reagent. Library amplification was performed in two PCR steps, and a second sample barcode and Illumina TruSeq adapters were introduced in the second step. The libraries were sequenced on an Illumina NovaSeq using 2 x 150 bp paired-end reads. Per the authors' processing: Reads were demultiplexed and collapsed into UMI-guided consensus sequences with migec v1.2.7. With mixcr v2.1.11, UMI consensuses were aligned to TRA and TRB V and J templates and assembled into clonotypes. A clonotype was counted as expanded or contracted only if both edgeR and NoisET called the change significant, with noise models trained on biological replicates. For edgeR calls, the cutoffs were a false discovery rate-adjusted p below 0.01 and a log2 fold-change threshold of 1. As an exploratory analysis of dynamics, max-normalized trajectories of the 1000 most abundant clonotypes were examined by PCA with hierarchical clustering. The CD4 or CD8 phenotype of responding clones was assigned using the separately sequenced CD4+ and CD8+ repertoires. TCRdb ran its own pipeline on the public reads, namely fastp trimming at Q25 and MiXCR clone calling, and kept in-frame beta chains. Identical CDR3 protein sequences are pooled into one entry, listed with their most common genes and DNA. Here the V and J calls rest on TCRdb's processing, not on the authors' analysis. The table for this sample lists hundreds of thousands of distinct CDR3 sequences; 17% of them were counted only once. In total, the top ten clones hold about 8.1% of the sample.

Only a few counts were recorded for this clonotype. Its recognized antigen is unknown. Base qualities are missing; no much larger clone stands one base away. The germline V gene (reference sequence) provides CDR1 SGHKS and CDR2 YYEKEE. The junction shows trimming of 1 base on V and 4 bases on J, plus 11 bases between the germline ends. Counted from cysteine to phenylalanine, this CDR3 has 14 amino acids. Only the CDR3 part of the read is kept: 42 bases, read in frame from the first base. The V gene is TRBV5-5 and the J gene is TRBJ2-5; the D gene is unclear. This sequence originates from an adult woman who had mild COVID-19 (a few samples of this study predate the infection). The sample titles of this study are shuffled in the database, so cell type and time point are left out; the donor was told from shared clones. Sequences were obtained from PBMCs or a T cell subset sorted from them (not recorded which). CDR3 reads: CASSLRVESETQYF. Here is the DNA: TGTGCCAGCAGCTTGCGGGTTGAATCAGAGACCCAGTACTTC.